Each of the 14 T cell receptor beta chains below was sequenced from the same sample in a study of blood T cell repertoires in COVID-19 (dated by TCRdb to 2019 to 2021). The library was generated by the immunoSEQ multiplex PCR assay. TCRdb re-hosts the immuneACCESS table, in-frame sequences only. Its copies lack some clones; in the studies checked, an unresolved V gene accounts for under half of them, and the cause for the rest is not known. Across this sample there are approximately 270,000 clones, with approximately 83% seen only once. Jointly, the top ten make up approximately 9.9% of the sample. What was sequenced was peripheral blood. These TCRs come from a woman aged 70-85 years with acute or convalescent COVID-19.

This chain uses TRBV12-5 with TRBJ2-7; 10 bases are shared with TRBD2. After removal of 4 bases from V and 2 bases from J, the junction contained 8 bases not matched to a gene. The CDR3 covers 16 residues. CDR1 and CDR2 (germline): LGHNT, FRNRAP. Written as DNA, the CDR3 is TGTGCTAGTGGTTCAGGTAGCGGGGGGCCAACCTACGAGCAGTACTTC. Protein product: CASGSGSGGPTYEQYF.

The CDR3 nucleotides are TGTGCCAGCAGCGTTTGGCCGGACAGAGAAAATGAAGCTTTCTTT. Translated, it gives CASSVWPDRENEAFF. This chain joins TRBV9 and TRBJ1-1; tentatively, D is TRBD1 (6 bases). Germline V gene sequence: CDR1 SGDLS, CDR2 YYNGEE. V was shortened by 2 bases and J by 7 bases, with 18 bases between the two germline ends. The CDR3 length is 15 residues.

The V gene is TRBV3-1 (or the pseudogene TRBV3-2), the J gene TRBJ1-6, with D perhaps TRBD1 (5 bases). The CDR3 length is 13 residues. In germline, CDR1 is LGHDT, CDR2 YNNKEL (reference sequence). The V end was cut by 3 bases, the J end by 7 bases, with 7 bases between. CDR3 in amino acids: CASSHDRNSPLHF. CDR3 sequence (DNA): TGTGCCAGCAGCCACGACAGAAATTCACCCCTCCACTTT.

The rearrangement uses TRBV2 and TRBJ1-5; TRBD1 might be the D (5 bases). CDR3 length: 15 amino acids. CDR1 is SNHLY, CDR2 FYNNEI, per germline. V lost 5 bases and J lost 0, with 11 bases in between. The CDR3 coding sequence is TGTGCCAGCAGTAGACAGAGTAATAGCAATCAGCCCCAGCATTTT. It codes for CASSRQSNSNQPQHF.

J is TRBJ1-3 and V is TRBV6-1, with TRBD1 as a possible D gene (6 bases). V was cut by 4 bases and J by 0 bases, with 16 bases left in between. The CDR3 length is 17 residues. CDR1 MNHNS and CDR2 SASEGT come from the germline V gene. CDR3: CASSGLLGQNSGNTIYF. CDR3 bases: TGTGCCAGCAGTGGACTACTGGGACAAAACTCTGGAAACACCATATATTTT.

The chain links TRBV10-3 to TRBJ2-1; possible D gene TRBD1, 6 bases. The CDR3 runs 14 residues. V lost 4 bases and J lost 5, with 12 bases in between. The germline V gene has CDR1 ENHRY and CDR2 SYGVKD. CDR3 DNA: TGTGCCATCAGTGTCCGGGACATACACAATGAGCAGTTCTTC. Its protein product is CAISVRDIHNEQFF.

This chain uses TRBV2 with TRBJ2-2; 9 bases align to TRBD2. This CDR3 is built from 14 residues. V gave up 11 bases and J gave up 3 bases; unmatched junction bases: 7. CDR1 is SNHLY, CDR2 FYNNEI, per germline. The CDR3 here is CAGGRGGHTGELFF. The CDR3 nucleotides are TGTGCCGGTGGGCGGGGGGGCCACACCGGGGAGCTGTTTTTT.

The chain employs TRBV7-9 and TRBJ1-5; a weak D match, TRBD1 (5 bases). The germline V gene has CDR1 SEHNR and CDR2 FQNEAQ (reference sequence). The length of the CDR3 is 12 residues. V lost 5 bases and J 9 bases, leaving 11 bases between the germline ends. In DNA form, the CDR3 reads TGTGCCAGCAGCCCATCAGGGCCGCCCCAGCATTTT. Protein sequence: CASSPSGPPQHF.

To note about this clone: Other DNA sequences in this sample translate to the same CDR3. The chain recombines TRBV5-1 with TRBJ2-1; 7 nucleotides match TRBD1. Germline V gene lookup returns CDR1 SGHRS and CDR2 YFSETQ. The trim removed 0 bases at V and 0 bases at J, leaving 0 bases unmatched. The CDR3 runs 15 residues. As DNA, the CDR3 is TGCGCCAGCAGCTTGGAGGGGGCCTCCTACAATGAGCAGTTCTTC. Translating it yields CASSLEGASYNEQFF.

The V gene is TRBV18, the J gene TRBJ2-7; 9 nucleotides agree with TRBD1. Germline CDR1 reads KGHSH; CDR2 reads LQKENI. Trimming removed 2 bases from V and 5 bases from J; junction bases left unmatched: 4. This CDR3 comprises 14 residues. CDR3 nucleotide sequence: TGTGCCAGCTCACCAAGGGACAGGGCGGACGAGCAGTACTTC. This encodes CASSPRDRADEQYF.

The J gene is TRBJ2-1, the V gene TRBV9, with 10 bases that match TRBD2. J gave up 6 bases and V 0 bases, and 3 bases lay outside the gene matches. This CDR3 has 15 amino acids. In germline, CDR1 is SGDLS, CDR2 YYNGEE. The CDR3 region has the DNA TGTGCCAGCAGCGTAGGGACTAGCGGATTCAATGAGCAGTTCTTC. It yields the protein CASSVGTSGFNEQFF.

The V call is TRBV19, the J call TRBJ1-1; 9 bases match TRBD1. Germline V gives CDR1 LNHDA, CDR2 SQIVND (reference sequence). There are 16 residues in the CDR3. V shed 8 bases and J 10 bases; nucleotides not matched to a gene: 20. CDR3 in DNA: TGTGCCAGTCGCGAACTGTGGGACAGGGCCGTAAGGGGAGCTTTCTTT. Translation: CASRELWDRAVRGAFF.

V is TRBV5-4 and J is TRBJ2-7; 8 positions match TRBD1. Trimming cost V 1 base and J 2 bases; bases outside gene matches: 2. CDR3 length: 14 residues. Germline CDR1 is SGHNT and CDR2 is YYREEE (reference sequence). For the CDR3, the DNA is TGTGCCAGCAGCTTGACAGGGGGGCCCTACGAGCAGTACTTC. Protein: CASSLTGGPYEQYF.

This clone was observed once. The chain joins TRBV11-2 to TRBJ2-7, with 9 bases aligning to TRBD1. The V and J ends lost 5 bases and 4 bases, in that order; junction bases with no gene match: 6. Per germline, CDR1 SGHAT and CDR2 FQNNGV. This CDR3 spans 14 amino acids. As DNA, the CDR3 is TGTGCCAGCAGCGAACAGGGGGCGGGATACGAGCAGTACTTC. Translated: CASSEQGAGYEQYF. The entire variable domain, with the rest obtained from reference TRBV11-2 and TRBJ2-7, is as follows: EAGVAQSPRYKIIEKRQSVAFWCNPISGHATLYWYQQILGQGPKLLIQFQNNGVVDDSQLPKDRFSAERLKGVDSTLKIQPAKLEDSAVYLCASSEQGAGYEQYFGPGTRLTVT.